The 3 T cell receptor beta chains reported below all come from one sample, sequenced in a study of cytomegalovirus exposure and HLA in healthy donors. 13 Jbeta primers and 60 Vbeta primers were used for the PCR. The method was immunoSEQ multiplex PCR; TCRdb's version includes in-frame clones alone and lacks a portion of them. The sample holds fewer than 150,000 clones; roughly four fifths are singletons and the top ten take around 4%. Sequencing was done on a sample of PBMCs. The receptor set was obtained from a man aged 35-49 years in good health and CMV-seropositive.

The chain joins TRBV10-3 to TRBJ1-2, with unresolved D. The germline gives CDR1 ENHRY, CDR2 SYGVKD. The length of the CDR3 is 14 residues. Trimming shortened V by 8 bases and J by 4 bases, and 17 bases separated the two germline ends. CDR3 coding DNA: TGTGCCATCGGTGCCGGGAATGAACTCTATGGCTACACCTTC. Translating it yields CAIGAGNELYGYTF.

The J gene is TRBJ1-5, the V gene TRBV30, with a tentative D call TRBD1 (6 bases). CDR3 length equals 13 residues. V was shortened by 3 bases and J by 5 bases, with 11 bases between the two germline ends. Germline lookup yields CDR1 GTSNPN and CDR2 SVGIG (reference sequence). CDR3 amino acids: CAWSGTSDQPQHF. Written as DNA, the CDR3 is TGTGCCTGGAGCGGGACATCAGATCAGCCCCAGCATTTT.

This rearrangement joins TRBV5-1 to TRBJ1-4; 9 bases are a match to TRBD1. CDR1 is SGHRS, CDR2 YFSETQ, per germline. The CDR3 is 15 residues long. Trimming cost V 4 bases and J 5 bases; bases outside gene matches: 6. CDR3 protein: CASSVTGTGNEKLFF. The CDR3 nucleotides are TGCGCCAGCAGCGTAACCGGGACAGGGAATGAAAAACTGTTTTTT.